Following are 21 T cell receptor beta chains from one sample sequenced in a study of T cell clonality in common variable immunodeficiency. The repertoire was sequenced with immunoSEQ multiplex PCR; TCRdb's copy has only in-frame clones and lacks some. The repertoire yields roughly 29,000 clones, none seen only once; the top ten contain about 13%. The sequencing input was peripheral blood mononuclear cells. Receptors were obtained from a person aged 18-70 years in good health.

This clone was observed many times. The read halts 3 residues ahead of the CDR3 end, with the missing end drawn from the germline J gene. This chain joins TRBV5-4 and TRBJ2-7; TRBD1 matches at 10 bases. This CDR3 contains 15 residues. With V trimmed by 4 bases and J by 4 bases, 8 bases remained unmatched. Germline V gives CDR1 SGHNT, CDR2 YYREEE (reference sequence). Here the CDR3 reads CASSAPGQGFYEQYF. The DNA read from the CDR3 is TGTGCCAGCAGCGCGCCGGGACAGGGGTTTTACGAG.

The sample holds many counts of this clone. The read terminates 3 residues ahead of where the CDR3 ends, so the germline J gene completes it. J is TRBJ1-5 and V is TRBV11-2; D unresolved. Trimming removed 1 base at V and 5 bases at J, with 12 bases between. Germline assignment: CDR1 SGHAT and CDR2 FQNNGV. The CDR3 contains 15 residues. CDR3 DNA, as far as it was read: TGTGCCAGCAGCTTAGGTCAGGCAAAAGATCAGCCC. This translates into CASSLGQAKDQP. The whole CDR3 region reads CASSLGQAKDQPQHF.

This clone was counted a few times. With the read ending 3 residues before the CDR3 end, the germline J gene is used to fill in that end. This chain joins TRBV2 and TRBJ2-1, with a possible D match to TRBD1 (6 bases). The CDR3 runs to 14 residues. Germline-derived CDR1 and CDR2 are SNHLY and FYNNEI. Between the trimmed V and J ends, which lost 6 bases and 4 bases, there was a span of 13 bases. CDR3 DNA, as far as it was read: TGTGCCAGCAGCAACAGGGATCAGTACAATGAG. This translates into CASSNRDQYNE. The CDR3 reads in full as CASSNRDQYNEQFF.

Ten or more counts support this clone. Coverage ceases 3 residues before the CDR3 finishes, and the germline J gene fills in the end. V and J are TRBV20-1 and TRBJ2-3; 10 bases match TRBD2. Germline CDR1 is DFQATT and CDR2 is SNEGSKA (reference sequence). There are 16 residues in the CDR3. V lost 7 bases, J lost 6 bases, and 16 bases stayed unmatched. CDR3 DNA (partial): TGCAGTGTCCTTGTCGGGAGTAGCGGGGGGTTGGATACG. Its protein is CSVLVGSSGGLDT. The entire CDR3 sequence reads CSVLVGSSGGLDTQYF.

As for this clone: The read terminates 3 residues before the CDR3 end, so the remaining end is supplied by the germline J gene. The chain links TRBV5-1 to TRBJ1-2; TRBD1 aligns across 8 bases. Germline V CDR1 and CDR2: SGHRS, YFSETQ. Trimming at V came to 4 bases and at J to 3 bases, leaving 5 bases not matched to a gene. This CDR3 contains 14 residues. The CDR3 sequence is CASSRTGKDYGYTF. The covered CDR3 bases are TGCGCCAGCAGCAGGACAGGGAAAGACTATGGC.

This clone appeared many times. The read halts 3 residues ahead of the CDR3 end, with the missing end drawn from the germline J gene. The chain employs TRBV18 and TRBJ1-5, with a tentative D call TRBD1 (6 bases). The CDR3 has 14 amino acids. In germline, CDR1 is KGHSH, CDR2 LQKENI. Trimming shortened V by 3 bases and J by 4 bases, and 10 bases separated the two germline ends. CDR3 DNA, as far as it was read: TGTGCCAGCTCACCCGGACAGCCTAATCAGCCC. This sequence encodes CASSPGQPNQP. The entire CDR3 is CASSPGQPNQPQHF.

This clone turned up a few times. The CDR3 end falls 3 residues outside the read, so it is completed with the germline J gene. This chain joins TRBV5-1 and TRBJ2-3; weak D call: TRBD2 (6 bases). The CDR3 extends over 11 amino acids. Germline CDR1 is SGHRS and CDR2 is YFSETQ. The DNA read from the CDR3 is TGCGCCAGCAGCTTAGGAGGGCCG. Translating gives CASSLGGP. The whole CDR3 region reads CASSLGGPQYF.

This clone was recorded many times. With the read ending 3 residues before the CDR3 end, the germline J gene is used to fill in that end. This chain links TRBV7-9 with TRBJ1-4, with 11 positions matching TRBD1. This CDR3 spans 15 amino acids. CDR1 is SEHNR and CDR2 is FQNEAQ in the germline V gene (reference sequence). The trim removed 5 bases at V and 7 bases at J, leaving 6 bases unmatched. This chain's CDR3 is CASSPTDRGREKLFF. The covered CDR3 bases are TGTGCCAGCAGCCCTACGGACAGGGGGCGTGAAAAA.

This clone has at least ten counts. The read ends 3 residues shy of where the CDR3 ends; the end is completed using the germline J gene. The rearrangement uses TRBV5-6 and TRBJ1-2; D possibly corresponds to TRBD1 (5 bases). Trimming took 0 bases from V and 4 from J, leaving 10 bases between them. The CDR3 is 14 residues long. CDR1 and CDR2 from the germline V gene are SGHDT and YYEEEE. The CDR3 region is CASSLEQAVYGYTF. The CDR3 bases that were read are TGTGCCAGCAGCTTGGAACAGGCCGTCTATGGC.

This clone appeared many times. The read halts 3 residues ahead of the CDR3 end, with the missing end drawn from the germline J gene. The chain recombines TRBV12-3 or TRBV12-4 with TRBJ2-5, with TRBD2 matching over 15 bases. This CDR3 spans 16 amino acids. J lost 7 bases, V lost 7 bases, and 10 bases had no gene match. The sequenced CDR3 bases are TGTGCCAGCATAAGGACTAGCGGGGGGGCGTTCGGGACC. Protein: CASIRTSGGAFGT. The full CDR3 sequence reads CASIRTSGGAFGTQYF.

Incomplete CDR3 DNA: TGTGCCAGCAGCTTCAGCGATCAGCCC. As protein: CASSFSDQP. The entire CDR3 protein is CASSFSDQPQHF. This chain links TRBV7-9 with TRBJ1-5, with D hard to call. The CDR3 end falls 3 residues outside the read, so it is completed with the germline J gene. Germline V CDR1 and CDR2: SEHNR, FQNEAQ (reference sequence). V dropped 3 bases and J dropped 5 bases, with 5 bases sitting between them. The CDR3 is 12 amino acids.

This clone has ten or more counts. The read ends 3 residues early relative to the CDR3; the germline J gene fills the gap. This chain links TRBV7-3 with TRBJ1-5, with a weak D call TRBD1 (6 bases). V was clipped by 5 bases and J by 7 bases, with 12 bases between them. The CDR3 loop spans 13 amino acids. Germline V gives CDR1 SGHTA, CDR2 FQGTGA. This CDR3 is CASSRDRSQPQHF. The sequenced CDR3 bases are TGTGCCAGCAGCCGCGACAGGTCCCAGCCC.

This clone turned up a few times. The read comes to an end 3 residues before the CDR3 does, leaving the germline J gene to fill in the end. The chain couples TRBV7-8 to TRBJ1-3, with D unresolved. CDR1 and CDR2 from the germline V gene are SGHVS and FQNEAQ. Deletions cut 3 bases from V and 0 bases from J, with 12 bases between. The CDR3 length is 16 residues. The sequenced CDR3 bases are TGTGCCAGCAGCTTGGCGAGACGGGGCTCTGGAAACACC. This codes for CASSLARRGSGNT. In full, the CDR3 is CASSLARRGSGNTIYF.

This clone was counted many times. The CDR3 is cut off 3 residues early in the read; its end comes from the germline J gene. This chain connects TRBV9 to TRBJ2-3; 7 bases map to TRBD2. V was pared by 3 bases and J by 0 bases, with 1 base of the junction left unmatched. CDR3 length: 14 amino acids. The V gene's germline CDR1 is SGDLS and CDR2 YYNGEE. The part of the CDR3 DNA that was read is TGTGCCAGCAGCGGTAGCGGGAGCACAGATACG. Amino acids: CASSGSGSTDT. The full CDR3 reads CASSGSGSTDTQYF.

This clone showed up many times. The CDR3 end falls 3 residues outside the read, so it is completed with the germline J gene. The chain has TRBV7-3 and TRBJ1-2; D may be TRBD1 (6 bases). There are 13 residues in the CDR3. Germline CDR1 SGHTA, CDR2 FQGTGA. The CDR3 loop is CASSNNAGAGYTF. Incomplete CDR3 DNA: TGTGCCAGCAGTAACAACGCAGGGGCCGGC.

This clone was observed a few times. The CDR3 goes on 3 residues after the read ends, and that part is filled in from the germline J gene. The rearrangement joins TRBV7-9 to TRBJ2-3, with 8 nucleotides matching TRBD1. Germline V gives CDR1 SEHNR, CDR2 FQNEAQ (reference sequence). V lost 5 bases and J lost 3; bases outside the gene matches: 7. This CDR3 comprises 15 residues. CDR3: CASSLPGQVTDTQYF. The sequenced CDR3 bases are TGTGCCAGCAGCCTCCCGGGACAGGTAACAGATACG.

This clone came up many times. The read terminates 3 residues before the CDR3 end, so the remaining end is supplied by the germline J gene. The V call is TRBV19, the J call TRBJ2-1, with TRBD2 matching 8 bases. The trim removed 9 bases at V and 6 bases at J, leaving 13 bases unmatched. This CDR3 region has 15 residues. Germline CDR1 LNHDA, CDR2 SQIVND (reference sequence). The CDR3 loop reads CASMEIPAGGNEQFF. CDR3 DNA (partial): TGTGCCAGCATGGAGATTCCCGCGGGGGGCAATGAG. Complete variable domain (other parts from reference TRBV19 and TRBJ2-1): DGGITQSPKYLFRKEGQNVTLSCEQNLNHDAMYWYRQDPGQGLRLIYYSQIVNDFQKGDIAEGYSVSREKKESFPLTVTSAQKNPTAFYLCASMEIPAGGNEQFFGPGTRLTVL.

In this sample, this clone turned up many times. The read terminates 3 residues ahead of where the CDR3 ends, so the germline J gene completes it. The chain combines TRBV20-1 with TRBJ2-2, with TRBD2 identical over 11 bases. This CDR3 has 19 amino acids. CDR1 is DFQATT and CDR2 is SNEGSKA in the germline V gene (reference sequence). CDR3 DNA, as far as it was read: TGCAGTGTGATTGATAGCGGGGGGGCGGTAGTCTCTGGGGCCAACGTG. This translates into CSVIDSGGAVVSGANV. Given in full, the CDR3 is CSVIDSGGAVVSGANVLFF.

This clone appeared a few times. The CDR3 end lies 3 residues beyond the end of the read and is filled in from the germline J gene. This chain links TRBV7-3 with TRBJ2-7; D might be TRBD2 (6 bases). The CDR3 has 13 residues. Germline V gene data show CDR1 as SGHTA and CDR2 as FQGTGA. V shed 6 bases and J shed 3 bases, with 12 bases lying between them. CDR3 DNA (partial): TGTGCCAGCAGGGACCCGGGGGACTACGAG. This sequence encodes CASRDPGDYE. The whole CDR3 protein is CASRDPGDYEQYF.

Many counts were recorded for this clone. The read halts 3 residues ahead of the CDR3 end, with the missing end drawn from the germline J gene. V is TRBV7-2 and J is TRBJ2-1; 13 bases map to TRBD2. With V trimmed by 4 bases and J by 5 bases, 2 bases remained unmatched. The CDR3 spans 15 residues. Per germline, CDR1 SGHTA and CDR2 FQGNSA. CDR3 bases read: TGTGCCAGCAGCTCGGGACTAGCGGGGAACAATGAG. As protein: CASSSGLAGNNE. The whole CDR3 region reads CASSSGLAGNNEQFF.

This clone was counted many times. The observed sequence ends 3 residues before the CDR3 terminus, with the missing tail filled in from the germline J gene. The chain has TRBV5-1 and TRBJ2-1; D is possibly TRBD1 (6 bases). Germline-derived CDR1 and CDR2 are SGHRS and YFSETQ. The CDR3 spans 15 residues. V was shortened by 0 bases and J by 6 bases, with 13 bases between the two germline ends. The CDR3 protein is CASSLDRVNRNEQFF. CDR3 bases read: TGCGCCAGCAGCTTGGACAGGGTTAATCGCAATGAG.